This T cell receptor (beta chain) was sequenced during a study of T cells in Graves' hyperthyroidism and ophthalmopathy. Notes on the study in general: In simple terms, a model built on 13 V-J features told ophthalmopathy apart from stable hyperthyroidism.

About this clonotype: Its antigen is unknown.

TCR beta CDR3 regions were amplified from RNA. Using the HTBI primer set, a first-round RT-PCR was run on the TCR CDR3. Each CDR3 protein is one row after TCRdb ran MiXCR on the multiplex PCR reads. The sample carries hundreds of thousands of distinct CDR3 sequences, roughly 20% recorded once. From germline, CDR1 is LGHDT and CDR2 YNNKEL (reference sequence). The CDR3 runs to 13 residues. The J segment lost 14 bases and the V segment lost 4 bases, leaving 4 bases of the junction unmatched. The clonotype was recovered from a young man with Graves' ophthalmopathy. Sequencing was carried out using blood. The chain combines TRBV3-1 with TRBJ2-1, with 14 bases lining up with TRBD2. CDR3 loop: CASSPGLAGEKFF. In nucleotides, the CDR3 is TGTGCCAGCAGCCCGGGACTAGCGGGAGAAAAGTTCTTC.